The clone carrying this T cell receptor beta chain was recorded a few times. Antigen unknown. TCRdb passed the reads through MiXCR, listing each CDR3 protein once. Of about 890,000 distinct CDR3 sequences listed, 30% to 40% are singletons. These data are taken from a study of T cell repertoires in cytomegalovirus infection. Study overall: Indications of both CMV infection and matching HLA type were provided by public TCR beta signatures. Notes on the study in general: Cumulative frequency of public TCR beta families picked out carriers of CMV plus the relevant HLA.

CDR1 and CDR2 from the germline V gene are ENHRY and SYGVKD. The CDR3 extends over 16 amino acids. V shed 6 bases and J 3 bases; nucleotides not matched to a gene: 10. The source material was cultured CD8+ T cells from PBMCs, sampled from culture after CMV antigen stimulation. This clonotype was sampled from a human donor in good health (CMV status not recorded). Some clones in this sample may be carry-over from other donors' samples. The chain combines TRBV10-3 with TRBJ1-4, with 7 bases aligning to TRBD1. Here the CDR3 DNA reads TGTGCCATCAGAAGAGAGGGGGCGCCGTCTAATGAAAAACTGTTTTTT. Its translation: CAIRREGAPSNEKLFF.